Listed here is a single T cell receptor (beta chain). The protocol was immunoSEQ multiplex PCR, while the TCRdb copy is restricted to in-frame clones and leaves out a portion. The sample lists more than 200,000 clones; around 90% were seen once. Participant age was roughly 18 to 95 years, and participants resided in fewer than 30 US areas. Participants were placed into cohorts based on the clinical history they reported. After removal of 4 bases from V and 10 bases from J, the junction contained 8 bases not matched to a gene. Germline V gene sequence: CDR1 LNHDA, CDR2 SQIVND (reference sequence). This CDR3 spans 15 amino acids. The data stem from a study of blood T cell repertoires in COVID-19. Study-level background: Both acute and convalescent COVID-19 samples were obtained from the United States, Italy and Spain.

The clonotype originates from a woman in her 30s with acute COVID-19. The chain couples TRBV19 to TRBJ2-1; 12 bases align to TRBD2. Specimen: PBMCs or T cells enriched from blood (not recorded which). CDR3 DNA sequence: TGTGCCAGTAGTACTCTAGCGGGAGGGCCCGGGGAGCAGTTCTTC. This sequence encodes CASSTLAGGPGEQFF.